This T cell receptor (beta chain) was profiled in a study of lymphopenia after photon versus proton radiotherapy. Clones were sequenced by immunoSEQ multiplex PCR, and TCRdb holds only the in-frame ones, with some missing. The sample shows tens of thousands of clones, around nine tenths of them seen only once. CDR1 and CDR2 (germline): MNHEY, SVGAGI. Trimming left V 2 bases short and J 11 bases short, with 15 bases between. The CDR3 length is 13 residues. Sequenced here: peripheral blood, sampled from a patient treated with photon-based radiotherapy. The clonotype originates from a woman between 50 and 59 years old with cholangiocarcinoma. This sequence joins TRBV6-5 and TRBJ1-1; D is ambiguous. CDR3 protein: CASSYNQELGAFF. The CDR3 DNA sequence: TGTGCCAGCAGTTACAATCAGGAGCTTGGGGCTTTCTTT.